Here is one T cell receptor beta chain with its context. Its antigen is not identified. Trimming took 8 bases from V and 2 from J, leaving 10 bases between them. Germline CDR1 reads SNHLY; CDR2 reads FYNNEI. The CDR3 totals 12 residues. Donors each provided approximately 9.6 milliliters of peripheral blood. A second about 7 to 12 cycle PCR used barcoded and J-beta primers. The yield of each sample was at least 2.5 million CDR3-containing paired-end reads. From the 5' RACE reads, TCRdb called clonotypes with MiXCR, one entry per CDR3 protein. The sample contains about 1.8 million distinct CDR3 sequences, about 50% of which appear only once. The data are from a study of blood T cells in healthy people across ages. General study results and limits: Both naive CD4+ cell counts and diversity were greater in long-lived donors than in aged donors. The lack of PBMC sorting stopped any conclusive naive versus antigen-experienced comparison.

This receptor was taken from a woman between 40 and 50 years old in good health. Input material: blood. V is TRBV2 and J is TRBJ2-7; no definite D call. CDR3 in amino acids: CASERTAYEQYF. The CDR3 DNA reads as TGTGCCAGCGAAAGAACAGCCTACGAGCAGTACTTC.